These T cell receptor beta chains were read from a single sample in a study of blood T cell repertoires in COVID-19. TCRdb keeps only in-frame clones here, not all; method: immunoSEQ multiplex PCR. Here the sample spans over 120,000 clones, roughly 89% being singletons. Sequencing input: peripheral blood. The source of these receptors is a man between 60 and 70 years old with active or convalescent COVID-19. Both conserved end residues are part of each CDR3. The D gene is left open where the match is weak. Clone size appears in some rows only: once, few, many, or a class for an expanded clone.

V	D	size	J	CDR3	DNA
TRBV6-5	-	-	TRBJ1-2	CASTQGEGRGGYTF	TGTGCCAGCACACAAGGGGAGGGACGTGGGGGCTACACCTTC
TRBV14	TRBD2	once	TRBJ2-3	CASSPRGSGAFTDTQYF	TGTGCCAGCAGCCCGAGGGGTAGCGGGGCGTTCACAGATACGCAGTATTTT
TRBV14	-	few	TRBJ1-4	CASSQDWGGEKLFF	TGTGCCAGCAGCCAAGATTGGGGGGGTGAAAAACTGTTTTTT
TRBV5-6	-	-	TRBJ2-7	CASSADSWYEQYF	TGTGCCAGCAGCGCGGACTCGTGGTACGAGCAGTACTTC
TRBV30	-	-	TRBJ1-5	CAWSKGGVGQPQHF	TGTGCCTGGAGTAAAGGGGGAGTAGGTCAGCCCCAGCATTTT
TRBV6-5	-	-	TRBJ2-5	CASSYSPSVETQYF	TGTGCCAGCAGTTACTCCCCCTCGGTGGAGACCCAGTACTTC
TRBV20-1	TRBD2	-	TRBJ2-7	CSASFASGLNYEQYF	TGCAGTGCTAGTTTCGCTAGCGGTCTAAACTACGAGCAGTACTTC
TRBV4-3	TRBD2	once	TRBJ2-2	CASSQDLGTSGLTGELFF	TGCGCCAGCAGCCAAGATCTAGGGACTAGCGGGTTAACCGGGGAGCTGTTTTTT
TRBV28	TRBD2	-	TRBJ2-2	CASSRGLAGGTGELFF	TGTGCCAGCAGCCGGGGACTGGCGGGAGGGACCGGGGAGCTGTTTTTT
TRBV9	TRBD2	-	TRBJ2-5	CASSSTSGGHQETQYF	TGTGCCAGCAGCTCCACTAGCGGGGGGCACCAAGAGACCCAGTACTTC
TRBV6-7	TRBD1	-	TRBJ2-7	CASSQTDRGPYEQYF	TGTGCCAGCAGTCAAACGGACAGGGGGCCCTACGAGCAGTACTTC
TRBV5-1	TRBD1	-	TRBJ2-7	CASSLPGTGIYEQYF	TGCGCCAGCAGCTTACCCGGGACAGGGATTTACGAGCAGTACTTC
TRBV6-6	-	-	TRBJ1-3	CASSSPSRGSGNTIYF	TGTGCCAGCAGTTCACCTTCCAGGGGCTCTGGAAACACCATATATTTT
TRBV23-1	-	-	TRBJ2-1	CASSQTPTPGRRDEQFF	TGCGCCAGCAGTCAAACCCCTACCCCCGGCAGGAGGGATGAGCAGTTCTTC
TRBV11-1	-	-	TRBJ1-4	CASSSSGTYGEKLFF	TGTGCCAGCAGCTCTAGCGGGACTTACGGCGAAAAACTGTTTTTT
TRBV5-1	-	-	TRBJ2-3	CASSLRRTDTQYF	TGCGCCAGCAGCTTGAGGAGGACAGATACGCAGTATTTT
TRBV19	TRBD1	-	TRBJ1-2	CASSSQPGQGYGYTF	TGTGCCAGTAGTTCGCAGCCGGGACAGGGCTATGGCTACACCTTC
TRBV18	-	few	TRBJ1-4	CASSPRTQNEKLFF	TGTGCCAGCTCACCACGGACTCAGAATGAAAAACTGTTTTTT
TRBV24-1	-	once	TRBJ2-1	CATSDLKGGAHNEQFF	TGTGCCACCAGTGATTTAAAGGGTGGGGCCCACAATGAGCAGTTCTTC
TRBV7-9	TRBD2	-	TRBJ2-2	CASRSSGEGHTGELFF	TGTGCCAGCAGGTCCTCCGGGGAGGGACACACCGGGGAGCTGTTTTTT
TRBV6-5	TRBD2	-	TRBJ2-7	CASGLAGLYEQYF	TGTGCCAGCGGACTAGCGGGACTCTACGAGCAGTACTTC
TRBV24-1	-	-	TRBJ1-2	CATRDGGSNYGYTF	TGTGCCACTAGGGACGGAGGGTCTAACTATGGCTACACCTTC
TRBV18	TRBD2	-	TRBJ2-7	CASSSTSGTLYEQYF	TGTGCCAGCTCATCCACTAGCGGGACACTCTACGAGCAGTACTTC
TRBV9	TRBD1	-	TRBJ1-1	CASSLLGQGNTEAFF	TGTGCCAGCAGCCTCCTAGGACAGGGGAACACTGAAGCTTTCTTT